This T cell receptor beta chain is from a study of shared clonotypes between healthy human individuals. Study-wide context: Per donor, CD8 memory used one plate, CD8 naive used two, CD4 memory used three and CD4 naive used three.

The study's findings and limits: Even with large depth, rarefaction showed that sorted-subset sequencing was incomplete. Generation probability values for non-shared clonotypes were lower than those for clonotypes shared by all four donors.

A word on this clone: Its antigen remains unidentified.

Some clones are missing from TCRdb's copy, which holds only in-frame ones; the method was immunoSEQ multiplex PCR. The sample shows 2.3 million or so clones, roughly 93% of them seen only once. Partitioning of CD4+ cells yielded a CD45RA+ naive subset and a CD45RA-negative memory subset. Germline trimming cut 10 bases from V and 2 bases from J; bases unmatched to any gene: 19. This CDR3 is built from 17 residues. In germline, CDR1 is LGHNT, CDR2 FRNRAP. The sequence derives from a young man in good health. Some clones in this sample may be carry-over from other donors' samples. The chain uses TRBV12-5 and TRBJ2-5; 7 bases agree with TRBD1. The sample consisted of naive CD4+ T cells from PBMCs. Subset meaning: CD45RA+ positively selected. CDR3 residues: CATGSLILQGTQETQYF. DNA of the CDR3: TGTGCTACCGGTTCCCTAATATTACAGGGGACACAAGAGACCCAGTACTTC.